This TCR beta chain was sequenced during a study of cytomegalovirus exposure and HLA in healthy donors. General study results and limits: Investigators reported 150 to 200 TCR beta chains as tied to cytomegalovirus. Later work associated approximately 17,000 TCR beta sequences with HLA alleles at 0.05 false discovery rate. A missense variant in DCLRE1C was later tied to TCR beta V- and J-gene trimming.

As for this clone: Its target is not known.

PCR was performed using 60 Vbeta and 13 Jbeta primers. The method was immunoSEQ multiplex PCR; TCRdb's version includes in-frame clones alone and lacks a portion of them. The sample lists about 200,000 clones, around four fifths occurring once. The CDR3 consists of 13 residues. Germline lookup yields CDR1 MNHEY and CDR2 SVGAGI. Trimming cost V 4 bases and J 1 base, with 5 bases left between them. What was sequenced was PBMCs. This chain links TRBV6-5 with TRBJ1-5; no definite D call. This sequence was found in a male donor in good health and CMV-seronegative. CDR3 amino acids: CASSSVSNQPQHF. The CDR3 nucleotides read TGTGCCAGCAGTTCTGTAAGCAATCAGCCCCAGCATTTT.